This section outlines one TCR beta chain sequence together with its context. What it recognizes is unknown. The TCR beta cDNA came from 5'RACE template switching with UMIs. Each CDR3 protein gets one entry in TCRdb, which reprocessed the 5' RACE reads and gives no DNA. The table for this sample gives 150,000 or so distinct CDR3 sequences. The data were obtained in a study of T cells expressing NK-cell markers. Study in general: Out of eight donors sequenced, seven tested HCMV-seropositive and the remaining one seronegative.

CDR1 and CDR2 (germline): SGHTA, FQGNSA. The length of the CDR3 is 15 residues. Study-wide findings and caveats: Top CD8+ clonotypes included the dominant CD3+CD56+NKG2C+ clonotypes in several donors.

V gene TRBV7-2 combines with J gene TRBJ2-7; lacking DNA, the TRBD2 call made by TCRdb goes unchecked. The sequence derives from a woman between 45 and 65 years old in good health. What was sequenced was blood T cells: a sorted CD56 or NKG2C T cell subset, CD4+ or CD8+ T cells, or bulk PBMC T cells (not recorded which). The CDR3 spells CASSLLRDYTYEQYF.